A selection of T cell receptor beta chains follows, all from one sample in a study of T cell changes during pregnancy in multiple sclerosis. TCRdb's copy holds only in-frame clones and misses some; the assay was immunoSEQ multiplex PCR. The repertoire holds around 70,000 clones, with almost 95% as singletons. The specimen comprised peripheral blood, sampled before pregnancy. The receptors originated from a female donor with multiple sclerosis, enrolled in a pregnancy study. CDR3s include the opening cysteine and the closing phenylalanine or tryptophan. D genes are given only for firm matches. Rows give clone size only sometimes, using once, few, many, or a class for an expanded clone.

clone_size: NA; j_call: TRBJ2-2; v_call: TRBV7-6; d_call: TRBD2; cdr3_nt: TGTGCCAGCAGCGACCCCGGGACTAGCACCGGGGAGCTGTTTTTT; cdr3_aa: CASSDPGTSTGELFF
clone_size: NA; j_call: TRBJ2-1; v_call: TRBV7-6; d_call: TRBD2; cdr3_nt: TGTGCCAGCAGCCCCCCGGGGAGGACTAGCGGGAGGACCTCCTACAATGAGCAGTTCTTC; cdr3_aa: CASSPPGRTSGRTSYNEQFF
clone_size: NA; j_call: TRBJ1-5; v_call: TRBV18; d_call: NA; cdr3_nt: TGTGCCAGCTCACCACAGGGTCGGCCCAAGGGACTGCCCCAGCATTTT; cdr3_aa: CASSPQGRPKGLPQHF
clone_size: NA; j_call: TRBJ2-3; v_call: TRBV11-2; d_call: TRBD2; cdr3_nt: TGTGCCAGCAGCTTAGGACTAGCGGCGCGGTTT; cdr3_aa: CASSLGLAARF
clone_size: NA; j_call: TRBJ2-5; v_call: TRBV6-5; d_call: TRBD2; cdr3_nt: TGTGCCAGCAGTTCTCTCGGACTAGCGGGGCGGGAGACCCAGTACTTC; cdr3_aa: CASSSLGLAGRETQYF
clone_size: NA; j_call: TRBJ2-7; v_call: TRBV7-2; d_call: TRBD2; cdr3_nt: TGTGCCAGCAGCTTAGCGGGGACTAGCGCCTCCTACGAGCAGTACTTC; cdr3_aa: CASSLAGTSASYEQYF
clone_size: NA; j_call: TRBJ2-5; v_call: TRBV6-1; d_call: TRBD2; cdr3_nt: TGTGCCATTGGGGCTTGGACTAGCGGCCAAGAGACCCAGTACTTC; cdr3_aa: CAIGAWTSGQETQYF
clone_size: NA; j_call: TRBJ1-2; v_call: TRBV9; d_call: NA; cdr3_nt: TGTGCCAGCAGCGTAGATTTCCGAGATATCTTCGGCTACACCTTC; cdr3_aa: CASSVDFRDIFGYTF
clone_size: NA; j_call: TRBJ2-1; v_call: TRBV19; d_call: NA; cdr3_nt: TGTGCCAGTAGTATTCCCACTTTGAGCTCCTACAATGAGCAGTTCTTC; cdr3_aa: CASSIPTLSSYNEQFF
clone_size: NA; j_call: TRBJ2-1; v_call: TRBV6-5; d_call: TRBD2; cdr3_nt: TGTGCCAGCACCCCATTCGCTAGCGGGATTGGTGAGCAGTTCTTC; cdr3_aa: CASTPFASGIGEQFF
clone_size: NA; j_call: TRBJ1-1; v_call: TRBV5-6; d_call: NA; cdr3_nt: TGTGCCAGCAGCTTTTCGGAGGGACGAGGGAACACTGAAGCTTTCTTT; cdr3_aa: CASSFSEGRGNTEAFF
clone_size: NA; j_call: TRBJ1-2; v_call: TRBV9; d_call: NA; cdr3_nt: TGTGCCAGCGGGAGGGATCATGGCTACACCTTC; cdr3_aa: CASGRDHGYTF
clone_size: NA; j_call: TRBJ2-7; v_call: TRBV4-3; d_call: NA; cdr3_nt: TGCGCCAGCAGCCAAGATGCAGGGCTAATCTCCTACGAGCAGTACTTC; cdr3_aa: CASSQDAGLISYEQYF
clone_size: NA; j_call: TRBJ2-1; v_call: TRBV2; d_call: TRBD2; cdr3_nt: TGTGCCAGCAGGGGGACTAGCGCCTACAATGAGCAGTTCTTC; cdr3_aa: CASRGTSAYNEQFF
clone_size: NA; j_call: TRBJ1-2; v_call: TRBV28; d_call: NA; cdr3_nt: TGTGCCAGCAGTTTTGGGGGGACCGCCTTTCATGGCTACACCTTC; cdr3_aa: CASSFGGTAFHGYTF
clone_size: NA; j_call: TRBJ1-1; v_call: TRBV19; d_call: NA; cdr3_nt: TGTGCCAGTAGTATAGGCAGCGGGGTTGAAGCTTTCTTT; cdr3_aa: CASSIGSGVEAFF
clone_size: NA; j_call: TRBJ2-7; v_call: TRBV2; d_call: TRBD2; cdr3_nt: TGTGCCAGCAGTGACACTAGCGGGAGGCTACCCTACGAGCAGTACTTC; cdr3_aa: CASSDTSGRLPYEQYF
clone_size: NA; j_call: TRBJ1-5; v_call: TRBV7-9; d_call: NA; cdr3_nt: TGTGCCAGCAGCTTAGCAGGGGCGAATCAGCCCCAGCATTTT; cdr3_aa: CASSLAGANQPQHF
clone_size: NA; j_call: TRBJ1-1; v_call: TRBV19; d_call: TRBD1; cdr3_nt: TGTGCCAGTAGTCACAGGGGGCTTTCTACTGAAGCTTTCTTT; cdr3_aa: CASSHRGLSTEAFF
clone_size: NA; j_call: TRBJ2-7; v_call: TRBV23-1; d_call: TRBD1; cdr3_nt: TGCGCCAGCAGTCATCGAAGACAGGGGAAGCAGTACTTC; cdr3_aa: CASSHRRQGKQYF
clone_size: NA; j_call: TRBJ2-5; v_call: TRBV5-6; d_call: TRBD2; cdr3_nt: TGTGCCAGCAGCTTGGAGGCTAGCGGGATGTACCAAGAGACCCAGTACTTC; cdr3_aa: CASSLEASGMYQETQYF
clone_size: NA; j_call: TRBJ2-2; v_call: TRBV5-6; d_call: TRBD2; cdr3_nt: TGTGCCAGCAGGAGACTAGCGGGAGATAGAACCGGGGAGCTGTTTTTT; cdr3_aa: CASRRLAGDRTGELFF
clone_size: NA; j_call: TRBJ2-2; v_call: TRBV9; d_call: TRBD2; cdr3_nt: TGTGCCAGCAGCGTAACCCCCTTACTAGCGGGAGGGAGCACCGGGGAGCTGTTTTTT; cdr3_aa: CASSVTPLLAGGSTGELFF
clone_size: once; j_call: TRBJ1-2; v_call: TRBV7-2; d_call: NA; cdr3_nt: TGTGCCAGCAGCTTCGGGGGGCCCAACTATGGCTACACCTTC; cdr3_aa: CASSFGGPNYGYTF
clone_size: NA; j_call: TRBJ2-5; v_call: TRBV28; d_call: TRBD2; cdr3_nt: TGTGCCAGTCACGTTGGCGGGAGTAGCGAGACCCAGTACTTC; cdr3_aa: CASHVGGSSETQYF
clone_size: NA; j_call: TRBJ2-2; v_call: TRBV9; d_call: TRBD1; cdr3_nt: TGTGCCAGCAGCGCCGGGACAGCCACCGGGGAGCTGTTTTTT; cdr3_aa: CASSAGTATGELFF